This TCR beta chain was observed in a study of blood T cell repertoires in COVID-19 (dated by TCRdb to 2020 to 2021). Turning to the overall study: Samples covering the acute and convalescent phases of COVID-19 were provided by collaborators in the United States, Italy and Spain. The dataset comprised deeply sampled blood TCRbeta repertoires from subjects exposed to, actively infected with, or recovered from COVID-19. Sample metadata almost always included a de-identified subject ID, COVID-19 status, age in years and sex. Where available, HLA class I and class II types were taken from metadata supplied by the sample provider and were not determined by assay-based typing. The material from the prospective study consisted of cDNA or gDNA derived from T cells, B-cell-depleted T cells, or PBMCs. The samples were drawn from the first 160 participants of the ongoing ImmuneRACE study and from 1,254 subjects provided by 6 global collaborators. The repertoires were released in a freely available public database intended as a resource for research on the immune response to SARS-CoV-2.

In regard to this clone: Its antigen has not been determined. Qualities for individual bases were not recorded, and no much larger clone is one base off.

CDR1 and CDR2 were assigned from the germline V gene (reference sequence) as SGHKS and YYEKEE. Reading from cysteine to phenylalanine, the CDR3 counts 14 amino acids. The DNA shown is the 42-base CDR3, in frame from base 1. The V and J ends are trimmed by 1 base and 0 bases, leaving 5 bases between them. TCRbeta CDR3 regions were amplified from genomic DNA by means of the immunoSEQ Assay, a bias-controlled multiplex PCR. The study's own analysis went as follows. The number of nucleated cells in each sample was estimated from the amplification of reference gene primers within the assay. To quantify the absolute abundance of each unique TCRbeta CDR3 rearrangement, sequence reads were collapsed and filtered. For each sample, productive Simpson clonality was calculated as the square root of Simpson's diversity index across productive rearrangements. TCRdb took over this immuneACCESS table, retaining in-frame rearrangements with V and J assigned. Such tables are incomplete; in checked studies, under half of the missing clones stem from an unresolved V gene, and the remainder is unexplained. The V and J calls and clone size are taken from that table; D and trimming were inferred from the DNA. For this sample there are some 120,000 clones; under 95% appear just once. The ten most abundant clones make up around 3.8% of the sample.

The collaborating institutions used their own protocols to collect whole blood in K2EDTA tubes. For TCRbeta analysis, collaborators shipped samples as frozen whole blood, isolated PBMCs, or DNA extracted from either of those sample types. General study outcomes and caveats: The amount of clinical and demographic metadata varied by source and participant and was provided uncurated.

The TCR comes from a man between 50 and 59 years old with active COVID-19. The receptor chain draws on TRBV5-5 and TRBJ1-5; the D gene cannot be resolved reliably. The specimen sequenced was peripheral blood. The CDR3 protein sequence reads: CASSLIVSNQPQHF. The sequence in DNA is TGTGCCAGCAGCTTGATCGTTAGCAATCAGCCCCAGCATTTT.